Listed here is a single TCR beta chain. Antigen: not known. Described time point: week 11, during vaccination. In every dose of vaccine, 300 ug of mutant IDH1 20-mer peptide was given alongside topical imiquimod. The data were obtained in a study of a mutant IDH1 vaccine in newly diagnosed glioma. Overall study context: The study gave patients eight vaccinations in weeks 1, 3, 5, 7, 11, 15, 19, 23. Vaccines began 4-6 weeks after radiotherapy alone, or with temozolomide cycles. It was radiotherapy, temozolomide, or both that patients received previously, with most receiving both. Findings and caveats of the study: Altogether, almost 95% of patients exhibited vaccine-induced immune responses.

Assay used: immunoSEQ multiplex PCR; TCRdb lists only in-frame clones, some missing. Of tens of thousands of clones listed, 80% are singletons. Germline-derived CDR1 and CDR2 are SGHRS and YFSETQ. Losses at the gene ends were 2 bases for V and 3 bases for J; bases not matched to a gene: 4. The CDR3 contains 14 residues. This receptor was obtained from a man over 45 with glioma. The chain joins TRBV5-1 to TRBJ2-7; TRBD1 agrees at 8 bases. The sequencing here drew on PBMCs, taken from a glioma patient whose treatment included an IDH1 peptide vaccine. The DNA of the CDR3 is TGCGCCAGCAGCTTTGAGGGGACAGGCTACGAGCAGTACTTC. Residues: CASSFEGTGYEQYF.